Listed below are T cell receptor beta chains from one sample, sequenced in a study of STAT5B mutations in CD4+ large granular lymphocyte leukemia. Sequencing was performed with immunoSEQ multiplex PCR; in TCRdb, only in-frame clones are kept and a portion is missing. The sample contains 25,000 to 35,000 clones, 60% to 80% of which appear only once. Sequencing was carried out using CD4+ T cells from blood buffy coats. These receptors came from a human donor in good health. Both conserved end residues are part of each CDR3. The order of the fields is J gene, V gene, CDR3 protein.

TRBJ2-1 | TRBV7-2 | CASRGSAGASYNEQFF
TRBJ2-1 | TRBV9 | CASSVVGTGYNEQFF
TRBJ1-1 | TRBV7-2 | CASSLGGHRLMNTEAFF
TRBJ2-3 | TRBV7-2 | CASSFSQDTQYF
TRBJ1-5 | TRBV28 | CASSFARAGNQPQHF
TRBJ2-3 | TRBV9 | CASSSTGGPDTQYF
TRBJ2-5 | TRBV9 | CASSVTGETQYF
TRBJ1-1 | TRBV11-2 | CASSSDRGTEAFF
TRBJ1-1 | TRBV6-5 | CASSKGGTNTEAFF
TRBJ2-5 | TRBV9 | CASSGSGWETQYF
TRBJ1-2 | TRBV2 | CASREDRGFYGYTF
TRBJ2-3 | TRBV9 | CASSVGISGKGTLGTDTQYF
TRBJ2-5 | TRBV5-1 | CASSSPLARETQYF
TRBJ2-5 | TRBV9 | CASSLPGLAGGRQETQYF
TRBJ2-5 | TRBV19 | CASTTAGRETQYF
TRBJ2-7 | TRBV6-5 | CASRGGFPPYEQYF
TRBJ1-2 | TRBV7-8 | CASSLKRMPQDGYTF
TRBJ2-7 | TRBV30 | CAWRNRDRGYEQYF
TRBJ1-1 | TRBV30 | CAWKELSGGVRVAFF
TRBJ2-3 | TRBV19 | CASSDLGRDTQYF
TRBJ2-2 | TRBV9 | CASSVDLANTGELFF
TRBJ2-7 | TRBV30 | CAWSGTGYEQYF
TRBJ1-5 | TRBV19 | CASSVVADSNQPQHF
TRBJ1-2 | TRBV2 | CASSEPRDTSNSYGYTF
TRBJ2-7 | TRBV2 | CASKTWAEQYF
TRBJ2-4 | TRBV6-1 | CASSEAGQVENIQYF
TRBJ2-5 | TRBV7-8 | CASSAERGAYQETQYF
TRBJ2-3 | TRBV19 | CASGPPHSVEPDTQYF
TRBJ1-6 | TRBV11-2 | CASSLSRESPGLHF
TRBJ1-3 | TRBV6-5 | CASTGGSGNTIYF
TRBJ1-2 | TRBV18 | CASSLDRRANYGYTF
TRBJ1-2 | TRBV27 | CASSLSHRVAGYTF
TRBJ2-5 | TRBV4-1 | CASSQGMGTQETQYF
TRBJ1-3 | TRBV5-6 | CASSQGGSNRGVSGNTIYF
TRBJ2-5 | TRBV7-8 | CASSLLGWETQYF
TRBJ1-1 | TRBV11-1 | CASSLKGGGGEAFF
TRBJ1-6 | TRBV6-1 | CASSESGLGNSPLHF
TRBJ2-3 | TRBV19 | CASSIGGSGLTDTQYF
. | TRBV29-1 | CSVGATGEGEQYF
TRBJ1-2 | TRBV19 | CASSIPPQTNYGYTF
TRBJ2-1 | TRBV14 | CASSQELPPLKEQFF
TRBJ1-5 | TRBV30 | CAWDLGQPSNQPQHF
TRBJ1-2 | TRBV6-5 | CASSYGQGVPYGYTF
TRBJ1-3 | TRBV27 | CASSLSTGAGNTIYF
TRBJ1-1 | TRBV11-3 | CASSLGAGRGTEAFF
TRBJ2-5 | TRBV4-2 | CASSQEGASGGSETQYF
TRBJ2-4 | TRBV5-1 | CASSYTNRGGENIQYF
TRBJ2-3 | TRBV5-4 | CASSLRDRVWDTQYF
TRBJ2-7 | TRBV28 | CASTAPPGTSSYEQYF
TRBJ1-5 | TRBV19 | CASSRQGGRQPQHF